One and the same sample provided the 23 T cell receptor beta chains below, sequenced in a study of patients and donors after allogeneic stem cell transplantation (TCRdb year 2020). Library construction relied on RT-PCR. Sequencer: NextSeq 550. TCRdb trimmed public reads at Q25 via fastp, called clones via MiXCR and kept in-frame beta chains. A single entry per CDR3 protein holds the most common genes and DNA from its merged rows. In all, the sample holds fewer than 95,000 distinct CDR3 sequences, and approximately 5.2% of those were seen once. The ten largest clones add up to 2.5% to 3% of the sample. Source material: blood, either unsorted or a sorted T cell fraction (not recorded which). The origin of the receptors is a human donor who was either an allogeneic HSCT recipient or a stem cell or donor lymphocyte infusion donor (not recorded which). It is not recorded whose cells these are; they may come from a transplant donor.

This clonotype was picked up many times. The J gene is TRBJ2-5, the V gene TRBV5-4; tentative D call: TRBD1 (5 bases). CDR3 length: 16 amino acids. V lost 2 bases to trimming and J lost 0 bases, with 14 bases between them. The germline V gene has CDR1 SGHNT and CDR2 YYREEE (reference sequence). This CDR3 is CASSFDRFPYQETQYF. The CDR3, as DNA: TGTGCCAGCAGCTTTGACAGATTCCCGTACCAAGAGACCCAGTACTTC.

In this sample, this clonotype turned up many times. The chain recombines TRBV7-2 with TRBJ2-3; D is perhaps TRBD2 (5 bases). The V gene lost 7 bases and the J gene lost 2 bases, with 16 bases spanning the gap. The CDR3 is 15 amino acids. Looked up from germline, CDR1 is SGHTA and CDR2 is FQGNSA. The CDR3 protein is CASNDGVVTTDTQYF. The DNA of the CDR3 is TGTGCCAGCAACGACGGGGTAGTGACCACAGATACGCAGTATTTT.

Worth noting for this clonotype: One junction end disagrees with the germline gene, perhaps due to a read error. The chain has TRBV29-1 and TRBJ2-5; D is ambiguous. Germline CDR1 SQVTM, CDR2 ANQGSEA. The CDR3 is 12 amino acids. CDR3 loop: CNVDRSQGTQYF. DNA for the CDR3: TGCAACGTTGATAGAAGTCAAGGGACCCAGTACTTC.

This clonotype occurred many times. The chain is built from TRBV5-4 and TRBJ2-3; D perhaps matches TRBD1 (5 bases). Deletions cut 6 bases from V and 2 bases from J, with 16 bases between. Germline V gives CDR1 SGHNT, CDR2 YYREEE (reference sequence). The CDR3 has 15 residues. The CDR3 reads CASTMTARDTDTQYF. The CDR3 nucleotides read TGTGCCAGCACAATGACAGCCAGAGACACAGATACGCAGTATTTT.

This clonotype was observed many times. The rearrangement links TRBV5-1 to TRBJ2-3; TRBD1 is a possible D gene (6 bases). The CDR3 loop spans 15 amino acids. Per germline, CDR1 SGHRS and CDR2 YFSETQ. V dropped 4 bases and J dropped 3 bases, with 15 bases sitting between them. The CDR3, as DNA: TGCGCCAGCAGCATCGGACAGTCCGATACAGATACGCAGTATTTT. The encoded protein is CASSIGQSDTDTQYF.

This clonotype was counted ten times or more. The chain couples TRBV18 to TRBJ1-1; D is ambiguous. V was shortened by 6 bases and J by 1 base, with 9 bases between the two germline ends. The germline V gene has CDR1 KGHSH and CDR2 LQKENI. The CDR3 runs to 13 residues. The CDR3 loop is CASSRDQNTEAFF. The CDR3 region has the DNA TGTGCCAGCTCGAGGGATCAGAACACTGAAGCTTTCTTT.

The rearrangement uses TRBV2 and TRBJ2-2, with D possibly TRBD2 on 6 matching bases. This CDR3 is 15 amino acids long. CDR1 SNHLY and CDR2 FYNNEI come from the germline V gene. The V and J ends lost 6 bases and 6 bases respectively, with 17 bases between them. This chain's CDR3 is CASSSGELAPGELFF. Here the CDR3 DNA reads TGTGCCAGCAGCAGTGGGGAACTAGCCCCCGGGGAGCTGTTTTTT.

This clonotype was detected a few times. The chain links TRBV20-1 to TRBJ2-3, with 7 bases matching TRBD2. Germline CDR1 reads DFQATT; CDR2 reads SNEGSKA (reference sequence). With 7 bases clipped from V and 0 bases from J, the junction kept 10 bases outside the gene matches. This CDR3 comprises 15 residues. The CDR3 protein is CSGRTSFISTDTQYF. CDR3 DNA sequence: TGCAGTGGAAGGACTAGTTTTATTAGCACAGATACGCAGTATTTT.

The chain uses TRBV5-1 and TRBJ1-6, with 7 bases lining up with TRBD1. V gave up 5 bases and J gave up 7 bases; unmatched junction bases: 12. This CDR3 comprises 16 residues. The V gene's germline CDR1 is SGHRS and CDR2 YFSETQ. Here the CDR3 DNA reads TGCGCCAGCAGTCAAAGGGGACAGCGGGGGAATTCACCCCTCCACTTT. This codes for CASSQRGQRGNSPLHF.

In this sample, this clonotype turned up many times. CDR3 residues: CASSPAHAGAYNEQFF. In nucleotides, the CDR3 is TGTGCCAGCAGCCCGGCCCACGCGGGCGCCTACAATGAGCAGTTCTTC. V usage is TRBV7-8 and J usage is TRBJ2-1; TRBD2 might be the D (5 bases). Germline V gene lookup returns CDR1 SGHVS and CDR2 FQNEAQ. The CDR3 loop spans 16 amino acids. V was pared by 5 bases and J by 2 bases, with 16 bases between.

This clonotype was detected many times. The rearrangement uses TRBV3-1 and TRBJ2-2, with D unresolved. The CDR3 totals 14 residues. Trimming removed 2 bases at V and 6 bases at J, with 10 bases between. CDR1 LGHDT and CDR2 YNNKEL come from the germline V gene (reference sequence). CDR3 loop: CASSQSRRAGELFF. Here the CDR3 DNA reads TGTGCCAGCAGCCAAAGCCGGCGCGCCGGGGAGCTGTTTTTT.

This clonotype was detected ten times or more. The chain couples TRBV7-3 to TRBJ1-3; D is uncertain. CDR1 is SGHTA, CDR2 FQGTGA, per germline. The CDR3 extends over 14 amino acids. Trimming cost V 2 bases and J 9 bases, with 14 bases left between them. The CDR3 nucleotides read TGTGCCAGCAGCTTATCGGCGGGCCACAGCACCATATATTTT. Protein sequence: CASSLSAGHSTIYF.

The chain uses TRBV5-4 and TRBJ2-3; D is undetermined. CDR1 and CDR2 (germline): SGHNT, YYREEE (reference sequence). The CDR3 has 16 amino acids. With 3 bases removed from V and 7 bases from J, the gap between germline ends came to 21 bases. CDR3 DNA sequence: TGTGCCAGCAGCTCGGATGGCTCCCCGGTGAGGAATACGCAGTATTTT. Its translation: CASSSDGSPVRNTQYF. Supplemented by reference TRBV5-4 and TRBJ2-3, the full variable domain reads ETGVTQSPTHLIKTRGQQVTLRCSSQSGHNTVSWYQQALGQGPQFIFQYYREEENGRGNFPPRFSGLQFPNYSSELNVNALELDDSALYLCASSSDGSPVRNTQYFGPGTRLTVL.

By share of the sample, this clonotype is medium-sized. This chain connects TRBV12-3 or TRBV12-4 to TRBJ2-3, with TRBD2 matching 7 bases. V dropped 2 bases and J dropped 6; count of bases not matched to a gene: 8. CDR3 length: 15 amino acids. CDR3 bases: TGTGCCAGCAGTTTAAGGAGACTAGCCGGCGATACGCAGTATTTT. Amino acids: CASSLRRLAGDTQYF.

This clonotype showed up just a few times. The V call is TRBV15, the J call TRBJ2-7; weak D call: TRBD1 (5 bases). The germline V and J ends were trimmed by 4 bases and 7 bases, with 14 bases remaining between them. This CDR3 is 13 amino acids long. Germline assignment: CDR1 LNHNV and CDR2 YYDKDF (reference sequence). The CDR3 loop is CATSTYSGFEQYF. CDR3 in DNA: TGTGCCACCAGCACGTATTCAGGGTTTGAGCAGTACTTC.

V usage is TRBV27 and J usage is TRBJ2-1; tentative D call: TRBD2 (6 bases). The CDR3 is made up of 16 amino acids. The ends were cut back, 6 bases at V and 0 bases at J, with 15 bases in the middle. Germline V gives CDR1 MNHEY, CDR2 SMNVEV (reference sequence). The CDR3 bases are TGTGCCAGCAGACCGATAGCGGTTAGCTCCTACAATGAGCAGTTCTTC. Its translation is CASRPIAVSSYNEQFF.

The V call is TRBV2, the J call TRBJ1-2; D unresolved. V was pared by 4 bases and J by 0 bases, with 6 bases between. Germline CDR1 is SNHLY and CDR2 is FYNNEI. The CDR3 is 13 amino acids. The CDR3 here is CASSGDANYGYTF. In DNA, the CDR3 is TGTGCCAGCAGTGGAGATGCTAACTATGGCTACACCTTC.

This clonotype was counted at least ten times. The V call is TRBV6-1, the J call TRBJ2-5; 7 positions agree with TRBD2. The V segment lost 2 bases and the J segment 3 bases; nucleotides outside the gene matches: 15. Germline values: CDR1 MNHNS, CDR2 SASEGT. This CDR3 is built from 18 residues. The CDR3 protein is CASSENRLGGSGEETQYF. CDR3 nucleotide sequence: TGTGCCAGCAGTGAAAATCGTCTGGGGGGGAGTGGAGAAGAGACCCAGTACTTC.

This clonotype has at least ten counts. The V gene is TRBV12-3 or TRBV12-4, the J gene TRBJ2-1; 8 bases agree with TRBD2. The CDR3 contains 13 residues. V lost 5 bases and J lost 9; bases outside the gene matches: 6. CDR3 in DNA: TGTGCCAGCAGTGGCTACGCGGGGGGTGAGCAGTTCTTC. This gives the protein CASSGYAGGEQFF.

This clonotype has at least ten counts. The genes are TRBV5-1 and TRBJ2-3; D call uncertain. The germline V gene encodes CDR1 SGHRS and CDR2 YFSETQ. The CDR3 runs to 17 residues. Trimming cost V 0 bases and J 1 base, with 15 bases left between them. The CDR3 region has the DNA TGCGCCAGCAGCTTGGCCGGTGGTTATGGCGGCACAGATACGCAGTATTTT. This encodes CASSLAGGYGGTDTQYF. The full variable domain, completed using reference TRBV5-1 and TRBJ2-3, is KAGVTQTPRYLIKTRGQQVTLSCSPISGHRSVSWYQQTPGQGLQFLFEYFSETQRNKGNFPGRFSGRQFSNSRSEMNVSTLELGDSALYLCASSLAGGYGGTDTQYFGPGTRLTVL.

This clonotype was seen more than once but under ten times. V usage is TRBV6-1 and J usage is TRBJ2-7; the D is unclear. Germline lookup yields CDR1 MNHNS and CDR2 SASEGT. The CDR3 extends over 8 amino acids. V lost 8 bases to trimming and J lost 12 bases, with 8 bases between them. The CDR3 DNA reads TGTGCCAGCCAAGGACGGTACTTC. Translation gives CASQGRYF.

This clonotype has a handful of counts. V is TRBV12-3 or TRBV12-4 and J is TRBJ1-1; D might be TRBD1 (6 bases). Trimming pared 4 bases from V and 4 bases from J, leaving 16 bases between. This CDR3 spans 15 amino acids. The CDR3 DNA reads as TGTGCCAGCAGTTACGGGGGGGCGCGGAGCACTGAAGCTTTCTTT. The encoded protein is CASSYGGARSTEAFF.

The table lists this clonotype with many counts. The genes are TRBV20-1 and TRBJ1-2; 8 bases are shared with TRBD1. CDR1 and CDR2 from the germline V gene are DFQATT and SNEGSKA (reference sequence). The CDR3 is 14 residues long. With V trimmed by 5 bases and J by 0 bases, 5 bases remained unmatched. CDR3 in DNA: TGCAGTGCTGGCTGGGACAGGACTAACTATGGCTACACCTTC. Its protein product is CSAGWDRTNYGYTF.